This T cell receptor beta chain derives from a study of T-cell memory formation after mild COVID-19. Study results and caveats: A second wave expanding day 15 to 37 was CD4+-biased; contracting clones were balanced.

Trimming took off 0 bases at V and 8 bases at J, with 10 bases between the two ends. The CDR3 sequence is 13 residues long. The germline gives CDR1 MGHRA, CDR2 YSYEKL. The table lists this clonotype with a few counts. No antigen is known for it. TCR alpha and TCR beta cDNA libraries carrying sample barcodes and UMIs came from 5'RACE with constant-segment primers. TCRdb recomputed calls from the 5' RACE reads with MiXCR, one row per CDR3 protein. The sample lists around 310,000 distinct CDR3 sequences, roughly 19% seen once, with 21% in the top ten. The receptor was isolated from a man younger than 35 who had mild COVID-19 (a few samples of this study predate the infection). Cell type and time point are not known. The V gene is TRBV4-1, the J gene TRBJ1-2; D is unresolved. The sample comprised PBMCs or a T cell subset sorted from them (not recorded which). The CDR3 here is CASSQEAGRGYTF. The CDR3 coding sequence is TGCGCCAGCAGCCAAGAGGCCGGGCGCGGCTACACCTTC.